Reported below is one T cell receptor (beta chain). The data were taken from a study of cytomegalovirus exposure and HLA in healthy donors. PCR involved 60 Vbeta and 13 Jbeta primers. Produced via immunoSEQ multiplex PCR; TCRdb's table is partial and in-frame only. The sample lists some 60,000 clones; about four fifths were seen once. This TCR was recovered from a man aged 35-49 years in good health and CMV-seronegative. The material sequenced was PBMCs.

The CDR3, as DNA: TGTGCCAGCAGCCCCTATATGGGGACAGGGGGCACAGATACGCAGTATTTT. This codes for CASSPYMGTGGTDTQYF. The chain employs TRBV7-2 and TRBJ2-3; 10 bases align to TRBD1. V trimming: 5 bases; J trimming: 1 base; junction bases outside the gene matches: 9. The CDR3 covers 17 residues. CDR1 is SGHTA, CDR2 FQGNSA, per germline.